Shown below are 26 T cell receptor beta chains from a single sample sequenced in a study of cytomegalovirus exposure and HLA in healthy donors. Clones were read by immunoSEQ multiplex PCR, and TCRdb kept only the in-frame ones, dropping some. This repertoire shows 120,000 or so clones, under 90% found once; its top ten account for 2% to 2.5%. Sequences were obtained from PBMCs. Source of these receptors: a young woman in good health and CMV-seronegative.

The chain has TRBV6-1 and TRBJ2-1; D is perhaps TRBD2 (6 bases). Deletions cut 3 bases from V and 4 bases from J, with 13 bases between. The CDR3 has 15 amino acids. Germline V gives CDR1 MNHNS, CDR2 SASEGT. This CDR3 reads CASSERLEGYNEQFF. CDR3 coding DNA: TGTGCCAGCAGTGAGCGACTAGAGGGGTACAATGAGCAGTTCTTC.

The chain uses TRBV19 and TRBJ1-1; D is undetermined. Germline V lookup: CDR1 LNHDA, CDR2 SQIVND (reference sequence). The CDR3 totals 12 residues. Trimming cost V 7 bases and J 1 base, with 7 bases left between them. This CDR3 is CASITGNTEAFF. The CDR3 nucleotides are TGTGCCAGTATAACGGGGAACACTGAAGCTTTCTTT.

V is TRBV5-4 and J is TRBJ1-2; D gene unclear. The CDR3 runs 12 residues. Germline lookup yields CDR1 SGHNT and CDR2 YYREEE (reference sequence). V was pared by 5 bases and J by 4 bases, with 9 bases between. The CDR3 sequence is CASRLRGYGYTF. The CDR3 DNA sequence: TGTGCCAGCAGACTTCGAGGCTATGGCTACACCTTC.

The V gene is TRBV19, the J gene TRBJ1-2; 7 nucleotides align to TRBD1. Trimming removed 5 bases from V and 4 bases from J; junction bases left unmatched: 7. CDR3 size: 14 residues. CDR1 LNHDA and CDR2 SQIVND come from the germline V gene (reference sequence). In DNA, the CDR3 is TGTGCCAGTAGTCCCGCGGACAGGCCCTATGGCTACACCTTC. It encodes CASSPADRPYGYTF. Full variable domain (missing parts from reference TRBV19 and TRBJ1-2): DGGITQSPKYLFRKEGQNVTLSCEQNLNHDAMYWYRQDPGQGLRLIYYSQIVNDFQKGDIAEGYSVSREKKESFPLTVTSAQKNPTAFYLCASSPADRPYGYTFGSGTRLTVV.

The rearrangement links TRBV15 to TRBJ2-3, with 10 bases identical to TRBD2. Germline V gene data show CDR1 as LNHNV and CDR2 as YYDKDF (reference sequence). V lost 1 base and J lost 3; bases outside the gene matches: 7. The CDR3 runs to 17 residues. The CDR3 sequence is CATSRGPGLASTDTQYF. The CDR3, as DNA: TGTGCCACCAGCAGAGGGCCGGGACTAGCGAGTACAGATACGCAGTATTTT.

The chain combines TRBV7-9 with TRBJ2-5; possible D gene TRBD1, 6 bases. The germline CDR1 and CDR2 sequences are SEHNR and FQNEAQ (reference sequence). V was pared by 2 bases and J by 5 bases, with 12 bases between. CDR3 length: 14 amino acids. The CDR3 reads CASSLSAGQETQYF. DNA of the CDR3: TGTGCCAGCAGCTTATCGGCTGGACAGGAGACCCAGTACTTC.

V and J are TRBV19 and TRBJ1-5; D unclear. V gave up 3 bases and J gave up 4 bases, with 7 bases separating them. This CDR3 comprises 13 residues. Germline loops: CDR1 LNHDA, CDR2 SQIVND (reference sequence). The CDR3 loop reads CASSMAVNQPQHF. The CDR3, as DNA: TGTGCCAGTAGTATGGCAGTTAATCAGCCCCAGCATTTT.

Here the CDR3 reads CASSQDPAGPLEQYF. CDR3 DNA: TGTGCCAGCAGCCAAGATCCAGCGGGGCCTTTGGAGCAGTACTTC. The chain employs TRBV14 and TRBJ2-7, with TRBD2 matching over 7 bases. V was clipped by 0 bases and J by 7 bases; unmatched bases: 9. This CDR3 has 15 amino acids. CDR1 SGHDN and CDR2 FVKESK come from the germline V gene. Full variable domain (remainder filled in from reference TRBV14 and TRBJ2-7): EAGVTQFPSHSVIEKGQTVTLRCDPISGHDNLYWYRRVMGKEIKFLLHFVKESKQDESGMPNNRFLAERTGGTYSTLKVQPAELEDSGVYFCASSQDPAGPLEQYFGPGTRLTVT.

V gene TRBV27 combines with J gene TRBJ2-7; 8 bases line up with TRBD1. Trimming removed 6 bases from V and 4 bases from J; junction bases left unmatched: 8. CDR3 length: 14 residues. Germline CDR1 is MNHEY and CDR2 is SMNVEV (reference sequence). The CDR3: CASSYTDRAYEQYF. CDR3 bases: TGTGCCAGCAGCTACACGGACAGGGCTTACGAGCAGTACTTC.

The V call is TRBV5-1, the J call TRBJ2-6, with D possibly being TRBD2 (6 bases). V lost 4 bases and J lost 2, with 16 bases in between. CDR3 length: 17 amino acids. The germline V gene has CDR1 SGHRS and CDR2 YFSETQ. Written as DNA, the CDR3 is TGCGCCAGCAGCCACCGGGACTTTCGGCCTGGGGCCAACGTCCTGACTTTC. This gives the protein CASSHRDFRPGANVLTF.

The gene calls are TRBV30 and TRBJ2-7; 15 bases fit TRBD2. V trimming: 4 bases; J trimming: 3 bases; junction bases outside the gene matches: 13. Germline V gives CDR1 GTSNPN, CDR2 SVGIG (reference sequence). This CDR3 has 18 residues. This chain's CDR3 is CAWTPGLAGGSLNYEQYF. The CDR3 bases are TGTGCCTGGACCCCGGGACTAGCGGGAGGAAGTCTTAACTACGAGCAGTACTTC.

Here the CDR3 DNA reads TGCGCCAGCAGCTTAAAAGCGGGGAGCTCCTACAATGAGCAGTTCTTC. It is translated as CASSLKAGSSYNEQFF. The rearrangement joins TRBV5-1 to TRBJ2-1, with 7 bases identical to TRBD2. V lost 2 bases and J lost 0; bases outside the gene matches: 5. The CDR3 has 16 residues. Germline CDR1 and CDR2: SGHRS and YFSETQ.

The chain uses TRBV19 and TRBJ1-5; D perhaps matches TRBD1 (5 bases). The CDR3 loop spans 12 amino acids. The V gene's germline CDR1 is LNHDA and CDR2 SQIVND (reference sequence). V lost 4 bases to trimming and J lost 7 bases, with 8 bases between them. The CDR3 loop reads CASSTGNQPQHF. CDR3 nucleotides: TGTGCCAGTAGTACAGGGAACCAGCCCCAGCATTTT.

The V call is TRBV18, the J call TRBJ2-3; D might be TRBD2 (5 bases). This CDR3 region has 15 residues. Germline V gives CDR1 KGHSH, CDR2 LQKENI. The germline V and J ends were trimmed by 6 bases and 6 bases, with 19 bases remaining between them. CDR3 in DNA: TGTGCCAGCTCCCTGGACGCTAGCACGAGGGATACGCAGTATTTT. Protein: CASSLDASTRDTQYF.

The CDR3 sequence is CASSQVVRGLADFLAKNIQYF. The DNA for the CDR3 is TGCGCCAGCAGCCAAGTTGTACGGGGACTAGCGGACTTCCTAGCCAAAAACATTCAGTACTTC. The chain uses TRBV4-1 and TRBJ2-4, with 11 bases matching TRBD2. The trim removed 1 base at V and 0 bases at J, leaving 14 bases unmatched. This CDR3 comprises 21 residues. CDR1 and CDR2 (germline): MGHRA, YSYEKL.

The chain is built from TRBV5-1 and TRBJ2-3; 8 bases align to TRBD2. Germline loops: CDR1 SGHRS, CDR2 YFSETQ. The CDR3 length is 15 residues. V trimming: 5 bases; J trimming: 4 bases; junction bases outside the gene matches: 9. This chain's CDR3 is CASRNSGILPDTQYF. Here the CDR3 DNA reads TGCGCCAGCAGGAATAGCGGGATCCTGCCAGATACGCAGTATTTT.

The chain links TRBV10-1 to TRBJ2-7, with 10 nucleotides matching TRBD2. The CDR3 runs to 16 residues. The germline gives CDR1 WNHNN, CDR2 SYGVQD (reference sequence). V was clipped by 3 bases and J by 1 base; unmatched bases: 6. The CDR3 sequence is CASSESSGSISYEQYF. CDR3 coding DNA: TGCGCCAGCAGTGAATCTAGCGGGAGTATTTCCTACGAGCAGTACTTC.

CDR3 in DNA: TGTGCCAGCAGCCAGCTCCTCCGGGACAGGGATGAAAAACTGTTTTTT. This encodes CASSQLLRDRDEKLFF. The V gene is TRBV4-2, the J gene TRBJ1-4; TRBD1 aligns across 9 bases. Looked up from germline, CDR1 is LGHNA and CDR2 is YNFKEQ. The V gene end was trimmed by 3 bases and the J gene end by 6 bases; junction bases not matched to a gene: 8. CDR3 size: 16 residues.

This chain uses TRBV5-5 with TRBJ2-3; TRBD2 matches 10 bases. From germline, CDR1 is SGHKS and CDR2 YYEKEE (reference sequence). CDR3 size: 17 residues. Losses at the gene ends were 2 bases for V and 2 bases for J; bases not matched to a gene: 8. This CDR3 reads CASSLTIAGGFTDTQYF. CDR3 coding DNA: TGTGCCAGCAGCTTAACAATAGCGGGAGGATTCACAGATACGCAGTATTTT.

The V call is TRBV5-6, the J call TRBJ2-7; D uncertain. From germline, CDR1 is SGHDT and CDR2 YYEEEE. V dropped 4 bases and J dropped 5 bases, with 10 bases sitting between them. The CDR3 totals 12 residues. The CDR3 coding sequence is TGTGCCAGCAGCCGCCGGGTCGACGAGCAGTACTTC. Amino acids: CASSRRVDEQYF.

This rearrangement joins TRBV28 to TRBJ2-7; the match to TRBD1 covers 10 bases. This CDR3 is 14 amino acids long. Germline V lookup: CDR1 MDHEN, CDR2 SYDVKM. V trimming: 2 bases; J trimming: 4 bases; junction bases outside the gene matches: 2. CDR3 protein: CASSLPGQGYEQYF. The CDR3 DNA sequence: TGTGCCAGCAGTTTACCGGGACAGGGGTACGAGCAGTACTTC.

The gene calls are TRBV5-1 and TRBJ2-3, with TRBD2 matching over 13 bases. Germline values: CDR1 SGHRS, CDR2 YFSETQ. V shed 2 bases, J shed 5 bases, and the junction held 5 bases outside the gene matches. CDR3 length: 16 amino acids. The chain's CDR3 is CASSFGLAGEVDTQYF. The CDR3 coding sequence is TGCGCCAGCAGCTTCGGACTAGCGGGAGAGGTAGATACGCAGTATTTT.

This clone was observed a single time. This rearrangement joins TRBV7-9 to TRBJ1-1; the match to TRBD1 covers 9 bases. Germline values: CDR1 SEHNR, CDR2 FQNEAQ (reference sequence). V trimming: 5 bases; J trimming: 3 bases; junction bases outside the gene matches: 10. This CDR3 region has 16 residues. Here the CDR3 reads CASSLITGQGYTEAFF. DNA of the CDR3: TGTGCCAGCAGCCTAATCACGGGACAGGGTTACACTGAAGCTTTCTTT.

The chain joins TRBV14 to TRBJ1-4; a possible D gene is TRBD1 (6 bases). The V gene's germline CDR1 is SGHDN and CDR2 FVKESK. Trimming took off 0 bases at V and 3 bases at J, with 14 bases between the two ends. This CDR3 has 17 amino acids. For the CDR3, the DNA is TGTGCCAGCAGCCAAGAATCCCACAGGGCGGCTAATGAAAAACTGTTTTTT. It is translated as CASSQESHRAANEKLFF.

The chain couples TRBV9 to TRBJ2-2, with D maybe TRBD1 (5 bases). This CDR3 is built from 16 residues. Trimming left V 0 bases short and J 7 bases short, with 16 bases between. CDR1 and CDR2 from the germline V gene are SGDLS and YYNGEE. The CDR3 nucleotides are TGTGCCAGCAGCGTAGAGTGGAAGGCTACAGGCGGGGAGCTGTTTTTT. This translates into CASSVEWKATGGELFF.

The gene calls are TRBV29-1 and TRBJ1-1; TRBD1 aligns across 9 bases. The CDR3 has 14 amino acids. The V and J ends lost 2 bases and 9 bases, in that order; junction bases with no gene match: 10. Germline lookup yields CDR1 SQVTM and CDR2 ANQGSEA. Written as DNA, the CDR3 is TGCAGCGTTGAAAAAAAGAGACAGGGGGGTAAAGCTTTCTTT. It translates to CSVEKKRQGGKAFF.